This T cell receptor (beta chain) emerged from a study of shared clonotypes between healthy human individuals. Study-wide context: Per donor, three plates held CD4 naive cells, three held CD4 memory, two held CD8 naive and one held CD8 memory. Overall study results and limits: Sharing across four donors was seen in approximately 5.2% of naive CD4 clonotypes. Larger estimated richness was generally seen in naive subsets than in memory subsets.

The count of this clone is one. Its antigen remains unknown. Clones were sequenced by immunoSEQ multiplex PCR, and TCRdb holds only the in-frame ones, with some missing. This table has 950,000 to 1,100,000 clones, about four fifths appearing once. Germline loops: CDR1 MRHNA, CDR2 SNTAGT. The V and J ends lost 4 bases and 5 bases, in that order; junction bases with no gene match: 3. The CDR3 spans 13 residues. The sample comprised memory CD4+ T cells from PBMCs. Described subset: CD45RA-negative fraction. The V gene is TRBV6-4, the J gene TRBJ1-1; 8 bases line up with TRBD1. This clonotype was obtained from a man aged 18 to 29 in good health. Some clones in this sample may be carry-over from other donors' samples. CDR3 amino acids: CASSVRTGTEAFF. The DNA of the CDR3 is TGTGCCAGCAGTGTACGGACAGGGACTGAAGCTTTCTTT.